This is a list of T cell receptor beta chains from one sample in a study of PD-1 blockade in classical Hodgkin lymphoma. Profiled with immunoSEQ multiplex PCR; TCRdb holds only in-frame clones, not every one. The sample carries fewer than 8,000 clones, about 77% recorded once. The sequencing here drew on CD4+ T cells from blood, taken at baseline. Receptor source: a human donor with classical Hodgkin lymphoma. The CDR3 runs from the conserved cysteine through the conserved F or W. The D gene is left open where the match is weak. For some rows the clone size is stated as once, few or many, or as a class when expanded; others skip it.

v_call	j_call	d_call	clone_size	cdr3_nt	cdr3_aa
TRBV4-3	TRBJ2-7	-	-	TGCGCCAGCAGCCAAGCAGCAGTGGGCAACTACGAGCAGTACTTC	CASSQAAVGNYEQYF
TRBV5-6	TRBJ2-7	TRBD1	-	TGTGCCAGCAGAGGCATGGGACAGGGGGCCTCCTACGAGCAGTACTTC	CASRGMGQGASYEQYF
TRBV9	TRBJ1-3	-	few	TGTGCCAGCAGCGTACGGGACGGCTACTCTGGAAACACCATATATTTT	CASSVRDGYSGNTIYF
TRBV5-1	TRBJ2-1	-	few	TGCGCCAGCAGCTTGGTAGGAGCGGTCAGCTCCTACAATGAGCAGTTCTTC	CASSLVGAVSSYNEQFF
TRBV7-8	TRBJ2-1	-	-	TGTGCCAGCAGCCCGCACCACAGGGAGGACAATGAGCAGTTCTTC	CASSPHHREDNEQFF
TRBV11-2	TRBJ1-6	-	-	TGTGCCAGCAGCTTAGGGGACGGTTATAATTCACCCCTCCACTTT	CASSLGDGYNSPLHF
TRBV18	TRBJ1-5	TRBD1	-	TGTGCCAGCTCACTTTTAGGACAGGGCAATCAGCCCCAGCATTTT	CASSLLGQGNQPQHF
TRBV2	TRBJ1-4	-	-	TGTGCCAGCAGTCAGGGTAACCGGGGCGAAAAACTGTTTTTT	CASSQGNRGEKLFF
TRBV4-1	TRBJ1-1	-	-	TGCGCCAGCAGCCAACTGGGGACTAGGGAAATGAACACTGAAGCTTTCTTT	CASSQLGTREMNTEAFF
TRBV18	TRBJ2-1	-	-	TGTGCCAGCTCACCACTGGGACATATGGGCAATGAGCAGTTCTTC	CASSPLGHMGNEQFF